The T cell receptor beta chain described here comes from a study of T cells after yellow fever vaccination. About the study: Fractions containing few cells were prepared with SMART-Seq v4 Ultra Low Input.

With respect to this clonotype: Its target is unknown.

Germline-derived CDR1 and CDR2 are SGDLS and YYNGEE. The CDR3 spans 16 residues. Trimming took 1 base from V and 5 from J, leaving 16 bases between them. Researchers made TCR cDNA using 5'RACE template switching, and this step added a universal primer site and UMIs. From the 5' RACE reads, TCRdb called clonotypes with MiXCR, one entry per CDR3 protein. Of 60,000 to 75,000 distinct CDR3 sequences in the sample, approximately 7% were seen once. Study-wide results and limits: Contaminating bulk clonotypes could be abundant in FACS-sorted repertoires. The secondary response showed a weaker magnitude and a faster peak, day 5 versus 15.

The starting material was CD8+ T cells sorted from PBMCs, obtained roughly 45 days after the first yellow fever vaccination. This receptor was identified in a man aged 18 to 35 who received the YFV17D yellow fever vaccine. The chain links TRBV9 to TRBJ2-1; perhaps TRBD1 as D (7 bases). The CDR3 protein is CASSVRQGGWNNEQFF. CDR3 coding DNA: TGTGCCAGCAGCGTAAGACAGGGAGGTTGGAACAATGAGCAGTTCTTC. Full variable domain (outside the CDR3, taken from reference TRBV9 and TRBJ2-1): DSGVTQTPKHLITATGQRVTLRCSPRSGDLSVYWYQQSLDQGLQFLIQYYNGEERAKGNILERFSAQQFPDLHSELNLSSLELGDSALYFCASSVRQGGWNNEQFFGPGTRLTVL.